This passage covers 26 T cell receptor beta chains from one sample sequenced in a study of persistence of HIV-infected CD4 T cells. These receptors have no identified antigens. The stimulus was an HIV-1 Gag 15-mer peptide pool, about 1 ug/peptide/mL. Responding CD4+ T cells were sorted by upregulation of both CD40 ligand and CD69. The immunoSEQ assay was version 4, run in survey mode. Assay: immunoSEQ multiplex PCR; the TCRdb copy retains only in-frame clones and omits some. The repertoire holds 24,000 or so clones, with over 65% as singletons. The sequencing used CD4+ T cells sorted from PBMCs after roughly 19-hour stimulation, collected from a patient who received antiretroviral therapy. The receptors here all came from an adult man with HIV who was CMV-seropositive.

V usage is TRBV29-1 and J usage is TRBJ1-1, with 8 bases that match TRBD1. The CDR3 is made up of 17 amino acids. The junction had 19 bases not matched to a gene; V was cut back by 6 bases and J by 4 bases. Germline CDR1 is SQVTM and CDR2 is ANQGSEA. The CDR3 reads CSVRSFAGTGGGTEAFF. In nucleotides, the CDR3 is TGCAGCGTCAGATCGTTCGCCGGGACAGGAGGCGGCACTGAAGCTTTCTTT.

This rearrangement joins TRBV9 to TRBJ2-2; 8 bases fit TRBD1. Germline CDR1 reads SGDLS; CDR2 reads YYNGEE. Trimming at V came to 3 bases and at J to 4 bases, leaving 8 bases not matched to a gene. The CDR3 is made up of 16 amino acids. CDR3 in amino acids: CASSAGQGKGTGELFF. CDR3 nucleotide sequence: TGTGCCAGCAGCGCCGGACAGGGAAAAGGCACCGGGGAGCTGTTTTTT.

The chain has TRBV6-1 and TRBJ2-7, with TRBD1 matching over 7 bases. The germline gives CDR1 MNHNS, CDR2 SASEGT. This CDR3 has 15 amino acids. V lost 1 base, J lost 6 bases, and 9 bases stayed unmatched. CDR3 DNA: TGTGCCAGCAGTGAAGTATTCGGGACAGAGGTCGAGCAGTACTTC. Translated: CASSEVFGTEVEQYF.

V and J are TRBV6-1 and TRBJ2-1; 10 bases line up with TRBD1. Germline V lookup: CDR1 MNHNS, CDR2 SASEGT. Trimming cost V 5 bases and J 15 bases; bases outside gene matches: 16. The CDR3 covers 15 residues. The DNA of the CDR3 is TGTGCCAGCAGTCCTCGGGACAGGGGTTCCTTTGGCGCGTTCTTC. The encoded protein is CASSPRDRGSFGAFF.

This chain links TRBV14 with TRBJ2-7; D gene unclear. The CDR3 consists of 14 residues. V was cut by 0 bases and J by 1 base, with 7 bases left in between. The germline V gene has CDR1 SGHDN and CDR2 FVKESK. CDR3 sequence reads: CASSQDWGSYEQYF. CDR3 coding DNA: TGTGCCAGCAGCCAAGATTGGGGTTCCTACGAGCAGTACTTC.

The V gene is TRBV28, the J gene TRBJ1-1, with 10 bases aligning to TRBD1. Germline V gene data show CDR1 as MDHEN and CDR2 as SYDVKM. This CDR3 is 14 amino acids long. J lost 4 bases, V lost 5 bases, and 4 bases had no gene match. The CDR3, as DNA: TGTGCCAGCAGTACTGACAGGGGGCTCACTGAAGCTTTCTTT. Translating it yields CASSTDRGLTEAFF.

The chain joins TRBV19 to TRBJ2-2, with D unclear. Trimming took off 5 bases at V and 0 bases at J, with 13 bases between the two ends. This CDR3 is 16 amino acids long. Germline values: CDR1 LNHDA, CDR2 SQIVND (reference sequence). CDR3 DNA sequence: TGTGCCAGTAGTTACATGCAGCTTGCGAACACCGGGGAGCTGTTTTTT. Translation: CASSYMQLANTGELFF. Drawing the rest from reference TRBV19 and TRBJ2-2, the complete variable domain is DGGITQSPKYLFRKEGQNVTLSCEQNLNHDAMYWYRQDPGQGLRLIYYSQIVNDFQKGDIAEGYSVSREKKESFPLTVTSAQKNPTAFYLCASSYMQLANTGELFFGEGSRLTVL.

This chain links TRBV6-1 with TRBJ2-7; 10 nucleotides line up with TRBD1. The CDR3 extends over 15 amino acids. CDR1 is MNHNS, CDR2 SASEGT, per germline. J gave up 0 bases and V 6 bases, and 5 bases lay outside the gene matches. DNA of the CDR3: TGTGCCAGCAGGATTGGGACAGGGGCCTCCTACGAGCAGTACTTC. Its translation is CASRIGTGASYEQYF.

A remark on this clone: At one boundary the junction diverges from the germline segment, which might be a read error. Other DNA sequences in the same sample also yield this CDR3. V and J are TRBV5-4 and TRBJ1-1; maybe TRBD1 (5 bases). The CDR3 length is 13 residues. Germline CDR1 is SGHNT and CDR2 is YYREEE (reference sequence). This CDR3 is CASSLSGATEAFF. In DNA, the CDR3 is TGTGCCAGCAGCTTGTCTGGGGCCACTGAAGCCTTCTTT.

The chain is built from TRBV3-1 (or the pseudogene TRBV3-2) and TRBJ2-7; 7 bases line up with TRBD1. V lost 1 base, J lost 3 bases, and 3 bases stayed unmatched. The germline gives CDR1 LGHDT, CDR2 YNNKEL (reference sequence). CDR3 length equals 14 residues. CDR3 coding DNA: TGTGCCAGCAGCCAAGGAGGGACAGTCTACGAGCAGTACTTC. This gives the protein CASSQGGTVYEQYF.

V usage is TRBV25-1 and J usage is TRBJ1-6; no reliable D call. From germline, CDR1 is MGHDK and CDR2 SYGVNS. V was pared by 3 bases and J by 6 bases, with 12 bases between. CDR3 length: 15 amino acids. CDR3 region: CASSDASLANSPLHF. For the CDR3, the DNA is TGTGCCAGCAGTGATGCGTCCCTAGCTAATTCACCCCTCCACTTT.

This chain joins TRBV5-1 and TRBJ2-4; possible D gene TRBD1, 6 bases. The V end lost 4 bases, the J end lost 1 base, and 21 bases lay between the germline ends. CDR3 length: 18 residues. Germline CDR1 is SGHRS and CDR2 is YFSETQ. CDR3 in DNA: TGCGCCAGCAGCCCCTATCGACAGGATATGGTGGCCAAAAACATTCAGTACTTC. It yields the protein CASSPYRQDMVAKNIQYF.

This clone was detected once. The chain is built from TRBV7-2 and TRBJ2-7, with D possibly TRBD1 on 6 matching bases. Germline assignment: CDR1 SGHTA and CDR2 FQGNSA. The CDR3 runs 15 residues. The V and J ends lost 1 base and 2 bases respectively, with 12 bases between them. DNA of the CDR3: TGTGCCAGCAGCTTAGGTTTGCAGGGGACCTACGAGCAGTACTTC. Its protein is CASSLGLQGTYEQYF.

The V call is TRBV5-4, the J call TRBJ2-7; no clear D. V was trimmed by 3 bases and J by 0 bases, leaving 10 bases between them. Per germline, CDR1 SGHNT and CDR2 YYREEE (reference sequence). CDR3 length: 14 residues. The CDR3 nucleotides are TGTGCCAGCAGCTCTTGGGCTGTCTCCTACGAGCAGTACTTC. Its translation is CASSSWAVSYEQYF.

The V gene is TRBV12-3 or TRBV12-4, the J gene TRBJ1-5; D is undetermined. Trimming cost V 2 bases and J 4 bases, with 0 bases left between them. This CDR3 is built from 11 residues. CDR3 loop: CASSLNQPQHF. CDR3 bases: TGTGCCAGCAGTTTAAATCAGCCCCAGCATTTT.

V is TRBV28 and J is TRBJ1-2; TRBD1 matches 12 bases. This CDR3 is built from 18 residues. V lost 4 bases and J lost 6; bases outside the gene matches: 15. Germline CDR1 and CDR2: MDHEN and SYDVKM. The CDR3 coding sequence is TGTGCCAGCAGTTCCCTTCAGGGACAGGGGGCAGAGGGGGATGGCTACACCTTC. Translating it yields CASSSLQGQGAEGDGYTF.

The CDR3 is CASKGSGTLNTEAFF. The CDR3 DNA reads TGTGCCAGCAAGGGGTCCGGGACTCTTAACACTGAAGCTTTCTTT. The chain carries TRBV2 and TRBJ1-1; tentatively, D is TRBD1 (5 bases). The CDR3 has 15 residues. Trimming stripped 7 bases from V and 2 bases from J, with 17 bases between. CDR1 is SNHLY and CDR2 is FYNNEI in the germline V gene.

The chain combines TRBV5-1 with TRBJ2-3; tentative D call: TRBD2 (5 bases). CDR1 and CDR2 from the germline V gene are SGHRS and YFSETQ. The ends were cut back, 1 base at V and 5 bases at J, with 14 bases in the middle. The CDR3 has 15 amino acids. The CDR3 region is CASSLSSYQGDTQYF. As DNA, the CDR3 is TGCGCCAGCAGCTTGTCTAGCTATCAAGGAGATACGCAGTATTTT.

The V call is TRBV28, the J call TRBJ1-1; D is unclear. Germline lookup yields CDR1 MDHEN and CDR2 SYDVKM. V lost 7 bases and J lost 7, with 19 bases in between. There are 14 residues in the CDR3. CDR3 in DNA: TGTGCCAGCATCCACCGGGCAGCTAGGTTTGAAGCTTTCTTT. Translation gives CASIHRAARFEAFF.

V gene TRBV5-1 combines with J gene TRBJ1-5; 9 positions match TRBD1. Germline V gene sequence: CDR1 SGHRS, CDR2 YFSETQ. J lost 6 bases, V lost 4 bases, and 8 bases had no gene match. The CDR3 is 15 amino acids. Here the CDR3 reads CASSPGGTGIQPQHF. The CDR3 nucleotides are TGCGCCAGCAGCCCCGGGGGGACAGGGATTCAGCCCCAGCATTTT.

The chain links TRBV7-2 to TRBJ2-3, with 12 bases matching TRBD2. With 5 bases clipped from V and 0 bases from J, the junction kept 9 bases outside the gene matches. There are 18 residues in the CDR3. In germline, CDR1 is SGHTA, CDR2 FQGNSA. This chain's CDR3 is CASSILAGGQVSTDTQYF. DNA of the CDR3: TGTGCCAGCAGCATCCTAGCGGGGGGGCAAGTGAGCACAGATACGCAGTATTTT.

The chain uses TRBV5-1 and TRBJ2-7; D is uncertain. The CDR3 totals 15 residues. Germline V gene data show CDR1 as SGHRS and CDR2 as YFSETQ. Trimming removed 0 bases from V and 1 base from J, with 11 bases in between. CDR3 protein: CASSLDLEESYEQYF. CDR3 nucleotides: TGCGCCAGCAGCTTGGATTTGGAAGAATCCTACGAGCAGTACTTC.

The chain couples TRBV11-1 to TRBJ1-1, with TRBD1 matching over 7 bases. Germline values: CDR1 SGHAT, CDR2 FQDESV (reference sequence). V trimming: 5 bases; J trimming: 1 base; junction bases outside the gene matches: 7. The CDR3 extends over 15 amino acids. The CDR3 here is CASSLDHRGNTEAFF. For the CDR3, the DNA is TGTGCCAGCAGCCTCGACCACAGGGGGAACACTGAAGCTTTCTTT.

The chain employs TRBV5-5 and TRBJ1-4; D gene unclear. The CDR3 is 14 amino acids. Trimming removed 2 bases at V and 0 bases at J, with 5 bases between. The germline gives CDR1 SGHKS, CDR2 YYEKEE (reference sequence). The CDR3 sequence is CASSLDATNEKLFF. Here the CDR3 DNA reads TGTGCCAGCAGCTTAGATGCAACTAATGAAAAACTGTTTTTT.

The rearrangement links TRBV2 to TRBJ2-3; weak D call: TRBD1 (5 bases). Per the germline V gene, CDR1 is SNHLY and CDR2 is FYNNEI. This CDR3 has 14 amino acids. Trimming pared 3 bases from V and 0 bases from J, leaving 7 bases between. DNA of the CDR3: TGTGCCAGCAGTGAGGGGCTAAGCACAGATACGCAGTATTTT. It is translated as CASSEGLSTDTQYF.

The V gene is TRBV28, the J gene TRBJ2-6; 9 nucleotides match TRBD1. Germline V lookup: CDR1 MDHEN, CDR2 SYDVKM. Germline trimming cut 8 bases from V and 0 bases from J; bases unmatched to any gene: 11. This CDR3 has 18 amino acids. The CDR3: CASQATGQGNSGANVLTF. The CDR3 bases are TGTGCCAGCCAGGCAACGGGACAGGGAAACTCTGGGGCCAACGTCCTGACTTTC.